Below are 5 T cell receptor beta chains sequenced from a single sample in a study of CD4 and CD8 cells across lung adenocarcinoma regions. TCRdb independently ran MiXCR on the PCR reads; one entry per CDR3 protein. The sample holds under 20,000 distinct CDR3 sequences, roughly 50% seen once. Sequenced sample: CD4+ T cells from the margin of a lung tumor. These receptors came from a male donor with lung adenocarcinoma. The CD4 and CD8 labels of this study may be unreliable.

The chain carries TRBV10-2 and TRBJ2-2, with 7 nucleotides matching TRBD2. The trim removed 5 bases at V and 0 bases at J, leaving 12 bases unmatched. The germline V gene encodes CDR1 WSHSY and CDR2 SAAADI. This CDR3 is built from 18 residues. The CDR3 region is CASSHASVAGANTGELFF. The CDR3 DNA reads TGCGCCAGCAGTCACGCTTCCGTTGCGGGGGCGAACACCGGGGAGCTGTTTTTT.

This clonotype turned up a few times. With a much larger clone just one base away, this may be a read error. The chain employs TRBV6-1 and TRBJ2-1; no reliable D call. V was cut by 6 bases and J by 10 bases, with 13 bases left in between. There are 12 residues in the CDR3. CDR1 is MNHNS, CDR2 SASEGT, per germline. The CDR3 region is CASRVQSLEQFF. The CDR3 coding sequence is TGTGCCAGCAGAGTTCAGAGTTTAGAGCAGTTCTTC.

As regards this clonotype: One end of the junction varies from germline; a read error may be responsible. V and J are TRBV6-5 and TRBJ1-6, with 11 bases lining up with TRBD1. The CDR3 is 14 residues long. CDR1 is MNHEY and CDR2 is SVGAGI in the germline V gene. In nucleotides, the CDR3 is TGTGCCAACAGTTGGGACAGGGGGTACTACGAGCAGTACTTT. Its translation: CANSWDRGYYEQYF.

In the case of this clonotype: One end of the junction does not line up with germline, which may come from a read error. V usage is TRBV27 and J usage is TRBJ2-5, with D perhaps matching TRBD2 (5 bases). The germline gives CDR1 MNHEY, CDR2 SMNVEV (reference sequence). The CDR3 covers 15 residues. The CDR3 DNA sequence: TGTGCCAGCAGGATGGGAGTTCAATACCAAGATACCCAGTACTTC. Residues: CASRMGVQYQDTQYF.

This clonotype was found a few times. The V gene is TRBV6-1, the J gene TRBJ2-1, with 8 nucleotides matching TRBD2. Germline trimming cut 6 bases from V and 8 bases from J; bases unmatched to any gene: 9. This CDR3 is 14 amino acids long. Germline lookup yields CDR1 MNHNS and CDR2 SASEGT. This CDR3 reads CASSPGTRGDEQFF. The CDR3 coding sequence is TGTGCCAGCAGCCCCGGGACTAGGGGGGATGAGCAGTTCTTC.